A single count supports the clone carrying this T cell receptor beta chain. TCRdb keeps only in-frame clones here, not all; method: immunoSEQ multiplex PCR. The sample carries around 190,000 clones, roughly 81% recorded once. This CDR3 has 13 residues. Germline V gives CDR1 SGHAT, CDR2 FQNNGV. Trimming removed 3 bases from V and 10 bases from J, with 15 bases in between. This record belongs to a study of blood T cell repertoires in COVID-19. The TCR originated in a woman of 80 years or more with acute or convalescent COVID-19. The chain uses TRBV11-2 and TRBJ1-2; no clear D gene. Sequenced: peripheral blood. The CDR3 DNA sequence: TGTGCCAGCAGCTTGACGCTCTTGACTAACTACACCTTC. Residues: CASSLTLLTNYTF.